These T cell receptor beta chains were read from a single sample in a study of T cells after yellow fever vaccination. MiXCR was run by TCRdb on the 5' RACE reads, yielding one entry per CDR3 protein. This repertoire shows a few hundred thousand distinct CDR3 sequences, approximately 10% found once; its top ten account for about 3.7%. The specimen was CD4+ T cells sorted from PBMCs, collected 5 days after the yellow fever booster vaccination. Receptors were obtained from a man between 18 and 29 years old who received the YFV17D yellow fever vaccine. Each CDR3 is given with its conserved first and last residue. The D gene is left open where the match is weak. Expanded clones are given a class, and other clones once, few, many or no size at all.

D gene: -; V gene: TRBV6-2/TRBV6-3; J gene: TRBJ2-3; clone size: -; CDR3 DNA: TGTGCCAGCACGCGGGCAGGGTCAGATACGCAGTATTTT; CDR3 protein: CASTRAGSDTQYF
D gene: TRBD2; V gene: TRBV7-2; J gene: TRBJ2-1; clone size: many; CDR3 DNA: TGTGCCAGCAGCTTATTTCCTAGCGGGGGGGCCTACAATGAGCAGTTCTTC; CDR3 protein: CASSLFPSGGAYNEQFF
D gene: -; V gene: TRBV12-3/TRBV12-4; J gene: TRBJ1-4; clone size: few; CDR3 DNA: TGTGCCAGCACCGACGGGGGGAGGCGGGAAAAACTGTTTTTT; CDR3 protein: CASTDGGRREKLFF
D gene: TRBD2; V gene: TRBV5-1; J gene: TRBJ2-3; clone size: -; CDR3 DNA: TGCGCCAGCAGCCCCCCGCTAGCGGGGGAGGCAGATACGCAGTATTTT; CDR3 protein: CASSPPLAGEADTQYF
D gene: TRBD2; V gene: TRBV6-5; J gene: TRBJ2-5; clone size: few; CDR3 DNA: TGTGCCAGCAGGGCCGGGATCACGAGACTAGCGGTCCAAGAGACCCAGTACTTC; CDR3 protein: CASRAGITRLAVQETQYF
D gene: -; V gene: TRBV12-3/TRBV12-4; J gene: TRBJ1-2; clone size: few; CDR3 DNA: TGTGCCAGCAGTTTTGACAAATCTAACTATGGCTACACCTTC; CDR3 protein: CASSFDKSNYGYTF
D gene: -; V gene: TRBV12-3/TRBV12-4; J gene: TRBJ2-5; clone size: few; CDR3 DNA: TGTGCCAGCAGTAACACAGCCTGGGAGACCCAGTACTTC; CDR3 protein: CASSNTAWETQYF
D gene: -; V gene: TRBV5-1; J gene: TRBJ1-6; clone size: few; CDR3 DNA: TGCGCCAGCAGCTCAGGACAGCTGGATTCACCCCTCCACTTT; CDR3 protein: CASSSGQLDSPLHF
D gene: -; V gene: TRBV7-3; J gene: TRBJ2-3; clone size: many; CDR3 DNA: TGTGCCAGCAGCCCGGGGCCCTACACAGATACGCAGTATTTT; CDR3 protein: CASSPGPYTDTQYF
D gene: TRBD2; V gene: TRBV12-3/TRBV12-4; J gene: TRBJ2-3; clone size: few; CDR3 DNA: TGTGCCAGCCTTATGTATAGCGGGACTACAGATACGCAGTATTTT; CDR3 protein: CASLMYSGTTDTQYF
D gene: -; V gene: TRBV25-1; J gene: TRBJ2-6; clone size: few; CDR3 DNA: TGTGCCAGCAGTGATCCCCGTGGGGCCAACGTCCTGACTTTC; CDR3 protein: CASSDPRGANVLTF
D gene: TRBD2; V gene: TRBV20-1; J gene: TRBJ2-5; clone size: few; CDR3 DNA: TGCAGTGTAAGGACGGCGGGGTATAGCGGGGAGACCCAGTACTTC; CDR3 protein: CSVRTAGYSGETQYF
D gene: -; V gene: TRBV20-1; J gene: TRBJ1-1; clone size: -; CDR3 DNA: TGCAGTGCTAGACATCCGGTGCCCAGCACTGAAGCTTTCTTT; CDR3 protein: CSARHPVPSTEAFF
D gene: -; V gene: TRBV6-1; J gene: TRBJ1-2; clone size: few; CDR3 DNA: TGTGCCAGCAGCCAGGGGTACTATGGCTACACCTTC; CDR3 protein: CASSQGYYGYTF
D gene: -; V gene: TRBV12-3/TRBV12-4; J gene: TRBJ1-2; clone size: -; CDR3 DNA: TGTGCCAGCAGTTTCATGCACAAAAACTATGGCTACACCTTC; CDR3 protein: CASSFMHKNYGYTF
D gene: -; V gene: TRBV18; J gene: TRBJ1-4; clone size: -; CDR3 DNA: TGTGCCAGCTCCCTTAGACCCGAAATGACTGAAAAACTGTTTTTT; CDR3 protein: CASSLRPEMTEKLFF
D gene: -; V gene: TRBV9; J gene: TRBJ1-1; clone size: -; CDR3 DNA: TGTGCCAGCAGCGCGGGACGGACCTCGACTGAAGCTTTCTTT; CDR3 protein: CASSAGRTSTEAFF
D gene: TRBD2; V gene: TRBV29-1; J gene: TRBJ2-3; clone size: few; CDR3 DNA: TGCAGCGTTGAAGATGGGGGAGGGGCAGATACGCAGTATTTT; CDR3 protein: CSVEDGGGADTQYF
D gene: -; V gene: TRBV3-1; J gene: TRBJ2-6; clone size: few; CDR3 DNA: TGTGCCAGCAGCCAAGACAGGGGCTCTGGGGCCAACGTCCTGACTTTC; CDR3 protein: CASSQDRGSGANVLTF